The present TCR beta chain was sequenced within a study of cytomegalovirus exposure and HLA in healthy donors. The length of the CDR3 is 15 residues. Germline V gene data show CDR1 as LNHDA and CDR2 as SQIVND (reference sequence). V lost 6 bases, J lost 0 bases, and 5 bases stayed unmatched. There are a few counts of this clone. Its antigen is currently unknown. Both 60 Vbeta primers and 13 Jbeta primers went into the PCR. Profiling relied on immunoSEQ multiplex PCR, and the TCRdb table lists in-frame clones only, not all of them. The sample yields approximately 100,000 clones, 71% seen once. Study observations and caveats: Some V segments, including TRBV6-2 and TRBV6-3, were excluded as indistinguishable.

Specimen: PBMCs. This chain connects TRBV19 to TRBJ1-5; 7 bases map to TRBD1. The receptor comes from a female donor in good health and CMV-seronegative. CDR3 DNA sequence: TGTGCCAGTAGGGAACAGGGGTATAGCAATCAGCCCCAGCATTTT. Residues: CASREQGYSNQPQHF.